These 3 T cell receptor beta chains originate from one sample sequenced in a study of shared clonotypes between healthy human individuals. Sequenced by immunoSEQ multiplex PCR; TCRdb stores in-frame clones only, minus some. The sample contains over a million clones, around three quarters of which appear only once. Sequenced sample: memory CD4+ T cells from PBMCs. Subset: CD45RA-negative fraction. The receptors were sampled from a young man in good health. Some clones in this sample may be carry-over from other donors' samples.

The chain joins TRBV5-1 to TRBJ2-2; D remains ambiguous. Trimming took off 7 bases at V and 3 bases at J, with 13 bases between the two ends. The CDR3 sequence is 14 residues long. Germline lookup yields CDR1 SGHRS and CDR2 YFSETQ. The CDR3 region is CASAGVPDTGELFF. The CDR3 DNA follows: TGCGCCAGCGCAGGAGTTCCCGACACCGGGGAGCTGTTTTTT.

Here the CDR3 reads CASSSTGGARTEAFF. CDR3 bases: TGTGCCAGCAGTTCGACAGGGGGCGCGAGAACTGAAGCTTTCTTT. The rearrangement joins TRBV6-5 to TRBJ1-1; 10 bases agree with TRBD1. Germline V gene lookup returns CDR1 MNHEY and CDR2 SVGAGI. The CDR3 has 15 residues. V was pared by 4 bases and J by 5 bases, with 7 bases of the junction left unmatched.

The chain links TRBV5-6 to TRBJ2-1; no clear D gene. Germline CDR1 and CDR2: SGHDT and YYEEEE. The CDR3 spans 12 residues. Between the trimmed V and J ends, which lost 2 bases and 7 bases, there was a span of 7 bases. The CDR3 coding sequence is TGTGCCAGCAGCTTTTCGGCTAATGAGCAGTTCTTC. Amino acids: CASSFSANEQFF.